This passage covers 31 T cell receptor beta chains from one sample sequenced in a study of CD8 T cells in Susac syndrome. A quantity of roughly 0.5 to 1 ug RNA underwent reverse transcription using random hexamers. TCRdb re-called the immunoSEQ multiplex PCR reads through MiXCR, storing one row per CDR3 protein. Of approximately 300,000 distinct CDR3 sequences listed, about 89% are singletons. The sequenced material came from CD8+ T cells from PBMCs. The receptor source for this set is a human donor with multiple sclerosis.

DNA for the CDR3: TGTGCCAGCAGCCCGTCCTTACTAGCGCCGGGCACAGATACGCAGTATTTT. The encoded protein is CASSPSLLAPGTDTQYF. The chain employs TRBV6-1 and TRBJ2-3; the match to TRBD2 covers 7 bases. The CDR3 contains 17 residues. The germline CDR1 and CDR2 sequences are MNHNS and SASEGT. V gave up 6 bases and J gave up 1 base; unmatched junction bases: 13.

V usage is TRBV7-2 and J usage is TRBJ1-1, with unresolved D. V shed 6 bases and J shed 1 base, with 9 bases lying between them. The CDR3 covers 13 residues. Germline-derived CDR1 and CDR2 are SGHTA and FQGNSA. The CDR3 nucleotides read TGTGCCAGCAGTTTGTACCGGAACACTGAAGCTTTCTTT. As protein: CASSLYRNTEAFF.

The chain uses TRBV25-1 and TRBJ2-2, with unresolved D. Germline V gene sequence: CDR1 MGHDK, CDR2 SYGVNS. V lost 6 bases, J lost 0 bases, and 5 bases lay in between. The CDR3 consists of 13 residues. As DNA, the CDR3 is TGTGCCAGCAGCTGGGCGAACACCGGGGAGCTGTTTTTT. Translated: CASSWANTGELFF.

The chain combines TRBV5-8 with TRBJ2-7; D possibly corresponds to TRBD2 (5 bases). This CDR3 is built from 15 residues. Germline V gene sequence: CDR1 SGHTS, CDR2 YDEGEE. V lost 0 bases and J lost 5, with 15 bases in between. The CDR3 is CASSLGEWGLDEQYF. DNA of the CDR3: TGTGCCAGCAGCTTGGGGGAGTGGGGTTTGGACGAGCAGTACTTC.

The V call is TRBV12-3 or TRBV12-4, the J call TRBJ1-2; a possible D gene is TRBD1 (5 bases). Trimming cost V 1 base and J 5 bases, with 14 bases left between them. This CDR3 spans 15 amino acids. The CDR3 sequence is CASSLDGSSGYGYTF. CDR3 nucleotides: TGTGCCAGCAGTTTAGATGGCAGTTCAGGGTATGGCTACACCTTC.

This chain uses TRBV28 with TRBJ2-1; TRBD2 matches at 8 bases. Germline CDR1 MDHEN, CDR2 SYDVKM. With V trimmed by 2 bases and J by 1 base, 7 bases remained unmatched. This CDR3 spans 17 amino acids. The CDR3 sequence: CASSLAGGLVSYNEQFF. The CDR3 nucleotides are TGTGCCAGCAGTTTAGCGGGAGGCCTGGTTTCCTACAATGAGCAGTTCTTC.

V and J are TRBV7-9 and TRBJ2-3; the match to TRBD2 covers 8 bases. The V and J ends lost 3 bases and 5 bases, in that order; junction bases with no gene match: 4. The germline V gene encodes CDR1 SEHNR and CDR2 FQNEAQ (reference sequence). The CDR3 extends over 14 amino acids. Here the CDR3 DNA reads TGTGCCAGCAGCTTCGTCGGGGGGGGAGATACGCAGTATTTT. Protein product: CASSFVGGGDTQYF.

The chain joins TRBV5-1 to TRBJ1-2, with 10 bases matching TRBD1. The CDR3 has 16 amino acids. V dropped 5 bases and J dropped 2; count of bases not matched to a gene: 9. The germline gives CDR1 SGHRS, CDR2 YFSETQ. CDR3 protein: CASSSTGTGVNYGYTF. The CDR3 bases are TGCGCCAGCAGTTCAACCGGGACAGGGGTAAACTATGGCTACACCTTC.

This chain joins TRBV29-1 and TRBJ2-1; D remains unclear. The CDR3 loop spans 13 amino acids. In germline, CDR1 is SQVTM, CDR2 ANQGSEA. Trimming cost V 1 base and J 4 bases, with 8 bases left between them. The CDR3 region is CSVEGTNYNEQFF. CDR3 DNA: TGCAGCGTTGAAGGGACCAATTACAATGAGCAGTTCTTC.

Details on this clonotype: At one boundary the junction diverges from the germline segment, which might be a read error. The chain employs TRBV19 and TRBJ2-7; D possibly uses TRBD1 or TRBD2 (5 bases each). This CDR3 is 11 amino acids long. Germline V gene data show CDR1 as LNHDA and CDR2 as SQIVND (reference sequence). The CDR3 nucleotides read TGTGCCAGTAGTGGTCTACCGAGGGGACACTTC. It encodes CASSGLPRGHF.

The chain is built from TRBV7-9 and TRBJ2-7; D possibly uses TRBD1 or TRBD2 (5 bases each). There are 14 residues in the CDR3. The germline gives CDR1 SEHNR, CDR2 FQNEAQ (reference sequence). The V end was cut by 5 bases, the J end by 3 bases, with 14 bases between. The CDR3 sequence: CASSRDGADYEQYF. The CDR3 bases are TGTGCCAGCAGCCGGGACGGGGCGGACTACGAGCAGTACTTC.

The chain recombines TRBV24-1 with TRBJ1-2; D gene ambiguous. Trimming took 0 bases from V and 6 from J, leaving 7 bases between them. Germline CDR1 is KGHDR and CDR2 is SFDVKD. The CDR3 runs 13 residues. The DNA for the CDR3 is TGTGCCACCAGTGATTTGCACTCCCATGGCTACACCTTC. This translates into CATSDLHSHGYTF.

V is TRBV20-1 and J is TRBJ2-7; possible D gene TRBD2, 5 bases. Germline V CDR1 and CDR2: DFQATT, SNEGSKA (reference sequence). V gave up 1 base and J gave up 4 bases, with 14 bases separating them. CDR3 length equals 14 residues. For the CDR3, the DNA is TGCAGTGCTAGAGGCGTACTAGAATTGTACGAGCAGTACTTC. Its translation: CSARGVLELYEQYF.

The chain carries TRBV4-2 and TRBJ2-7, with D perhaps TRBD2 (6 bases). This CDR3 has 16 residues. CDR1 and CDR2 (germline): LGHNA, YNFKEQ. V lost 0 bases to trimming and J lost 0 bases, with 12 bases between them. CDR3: CASSQEGTSSSYEQYF. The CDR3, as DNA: TGTGCCAGCAGCCAAGAAGGCACTAGCAGCTCCTACGAGCAGTACTTC.

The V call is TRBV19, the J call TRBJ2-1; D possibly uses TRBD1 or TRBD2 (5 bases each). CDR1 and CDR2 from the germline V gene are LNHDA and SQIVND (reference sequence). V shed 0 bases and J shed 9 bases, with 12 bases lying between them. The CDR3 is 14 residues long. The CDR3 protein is CASSIDIPGLEQFF. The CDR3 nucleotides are TGTGCCAGTAGTATAGATATTCCGGGGCTTGAGCAGTTCTTC.

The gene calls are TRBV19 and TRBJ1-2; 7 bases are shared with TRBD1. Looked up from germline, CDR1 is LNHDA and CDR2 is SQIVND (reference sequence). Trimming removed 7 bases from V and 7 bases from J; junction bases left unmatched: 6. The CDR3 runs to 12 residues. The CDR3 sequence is CASTLDRAGYTF. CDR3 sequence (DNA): TGTGCCAGTACCCTTGACAGGGCTGGCTACACCTTC.

The CDR3 sequence: CASSIELGATGELFF. The CDR3 DNA reads as TGTGCCAGCAGTATAGAACTCGGGGCTACCGGGGAGCTGTTTTTT. The J gene is TRBJ2-2, the V gene TRBV7-8; D possibly matches TRBD1 or TRBD2 (5 bases each). The CDR3 totals 15 residues. Trimming pared 6 bases from V and 5 bases from J, leaving 16 bases between. Looked up from germline, CDR1 is SGHVS and CDR2 is FQNEAQ.

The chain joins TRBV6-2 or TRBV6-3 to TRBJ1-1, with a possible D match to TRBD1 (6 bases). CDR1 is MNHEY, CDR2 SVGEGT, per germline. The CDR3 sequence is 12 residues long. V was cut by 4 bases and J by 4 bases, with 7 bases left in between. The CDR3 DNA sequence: TGTGCCAGCAGTTGGACAGTCACTGAAGCTTTCTTT. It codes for CASSWTVTEAFF.

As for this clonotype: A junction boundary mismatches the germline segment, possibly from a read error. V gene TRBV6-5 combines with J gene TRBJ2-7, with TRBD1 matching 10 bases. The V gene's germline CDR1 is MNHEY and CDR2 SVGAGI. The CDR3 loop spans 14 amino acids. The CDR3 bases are TGTGCCGGCAGTTACTCGGGGACAGGGGACGAGCAGTACTTC. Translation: CAGSYSGTGDEQYF.

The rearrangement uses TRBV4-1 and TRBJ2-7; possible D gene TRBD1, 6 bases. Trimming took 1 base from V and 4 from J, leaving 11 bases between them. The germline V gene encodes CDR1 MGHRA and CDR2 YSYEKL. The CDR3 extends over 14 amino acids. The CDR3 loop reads CASSQVKGVYEQYF. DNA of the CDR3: TGCGCCAGCAGCCAAGTTAAGGGGGTTTACGAGCAGTACTTC.

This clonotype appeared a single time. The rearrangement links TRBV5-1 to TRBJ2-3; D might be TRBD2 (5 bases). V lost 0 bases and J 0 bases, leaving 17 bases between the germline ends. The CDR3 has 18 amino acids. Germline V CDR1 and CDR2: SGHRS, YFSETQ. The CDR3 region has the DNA TGCGCCAGCAGCTTGGACACCCCATCGGGATCTAGCACAGATACGCAGTATTTT. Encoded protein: CASSLDTPSGSSTDTQYF.

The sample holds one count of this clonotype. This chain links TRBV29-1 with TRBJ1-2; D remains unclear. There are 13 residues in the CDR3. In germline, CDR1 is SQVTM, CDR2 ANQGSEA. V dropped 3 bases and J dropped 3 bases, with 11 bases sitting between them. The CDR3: CSVELHTDYGYTF. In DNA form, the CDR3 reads TGCAGCGTTGAGCTACACACCGACTATGGCTACACCTTC.

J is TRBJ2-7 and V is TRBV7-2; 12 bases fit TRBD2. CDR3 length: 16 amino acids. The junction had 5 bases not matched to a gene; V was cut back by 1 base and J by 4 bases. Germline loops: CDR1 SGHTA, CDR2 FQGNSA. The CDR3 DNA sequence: TGTGCCAGCAGCTTAGGGCTAGCGGGAGGGTTGTACGAGCAGTACTTC. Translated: CASSLGLAGGLYEQYF. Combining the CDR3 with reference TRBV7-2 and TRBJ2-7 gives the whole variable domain GAGVSQSPSNKVTEKGKDVELRCDPISGHTALYWYRQSLGQGLEFLIYFQGNSAPDKSGLPSDRFSAERTGGSVSTLTIQRTQQEDSAVYLCASSLGLAGGLYEQYFGPGTRLTVT.

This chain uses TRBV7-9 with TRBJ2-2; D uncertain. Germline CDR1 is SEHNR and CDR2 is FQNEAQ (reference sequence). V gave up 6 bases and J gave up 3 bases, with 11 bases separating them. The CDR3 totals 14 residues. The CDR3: CASSFPHHTGELFF. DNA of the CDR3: TGTGCCAGCAGTTTTCCCCATCACACCGGGGAGCTGTTTTTT.

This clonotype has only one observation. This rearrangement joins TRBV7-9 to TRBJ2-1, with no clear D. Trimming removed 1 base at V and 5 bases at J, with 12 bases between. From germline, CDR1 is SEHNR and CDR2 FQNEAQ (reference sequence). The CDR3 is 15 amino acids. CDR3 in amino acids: CASSLVAAMNNEQFF. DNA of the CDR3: TGTGCCAGCAGCTTAGTTGCAGCGATGAACAATGAGCAGTTCTTC. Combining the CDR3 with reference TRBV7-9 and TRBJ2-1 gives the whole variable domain DTGVSQNPRHKITKRGQNVTFRCDPISEHNRLYWYRQTLGQGPEFLTYFQNEAQLEKSRLLSDRFSAERPKGSFSTLEIQRTEQGDSAMYLCASSLVAAMNNEQFFGPGTRLTVL.

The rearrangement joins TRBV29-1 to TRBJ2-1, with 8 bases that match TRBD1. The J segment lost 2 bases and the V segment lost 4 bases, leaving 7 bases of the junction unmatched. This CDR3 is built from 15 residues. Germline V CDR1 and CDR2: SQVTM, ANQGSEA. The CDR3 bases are TGCAGCGTTGTTGGAACAGGGGGTACCTACAATGAGCAGTTCTTC. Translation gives CSVVGTGGTYNEQFF.

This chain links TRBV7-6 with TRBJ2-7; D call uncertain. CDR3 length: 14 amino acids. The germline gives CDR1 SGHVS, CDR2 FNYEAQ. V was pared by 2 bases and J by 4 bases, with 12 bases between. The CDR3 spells CASSLISPSYEQYF. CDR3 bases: TGTGCCAGCAGCTTAATCTCCCCCTCTTACGAGCAGTACTTC.

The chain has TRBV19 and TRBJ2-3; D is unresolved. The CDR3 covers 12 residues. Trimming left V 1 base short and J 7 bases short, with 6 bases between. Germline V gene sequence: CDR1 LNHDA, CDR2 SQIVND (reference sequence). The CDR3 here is CASSIGLNTQYF. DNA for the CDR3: TGTGCCAGTAGTATAGGGCTGAATACGCAGTATTTT.

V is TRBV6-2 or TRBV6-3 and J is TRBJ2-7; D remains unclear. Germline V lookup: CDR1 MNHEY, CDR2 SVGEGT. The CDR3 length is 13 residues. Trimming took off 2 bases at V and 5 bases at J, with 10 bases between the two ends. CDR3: CASSYGRINEQYF. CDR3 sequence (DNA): TGTGCCAGCAGTTACGGACGGATTAACGAGCAGTACTTC.

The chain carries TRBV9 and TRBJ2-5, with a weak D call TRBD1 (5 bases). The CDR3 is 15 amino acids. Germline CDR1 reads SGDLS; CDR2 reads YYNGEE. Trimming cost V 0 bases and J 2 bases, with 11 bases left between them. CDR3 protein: CASSVAGALQETQYF. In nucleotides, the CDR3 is TGTGCCAGCAGCGTAGCTGGGGCTTTACAAGAGACCCAGTACTTC.

The DNA for the CDR3 is TGTGCCAGCAGCTTGACAGAGACGCCCTACGAGCAGTACTTC. It translates to CASSLTETPYEQYF. The chain is built from TRBV5-6 and TRBJ2-7; D gene unclear. The CDR3 covers 14 residues. CDR1 SGHDT and CDR2 YYEEEE come from the germline V gene. V was shortened by 1 base and J by 2 bases, with 10 bases between the two germline ends.